The 21 T cell receptor beta chains presented below share a single source sample, sequenced in a study of blood T cell repertoires in COVID-19. The table came from immunoSEQ multiplex PCR; TCRdb's copy has only in-frame clones and leaves some out. The table has some 290,000 clones, around 90% seen once. Specimen: peripheral blood. The source of these receptors is a woman aged 30 to 39 with COVID-19, enrolled during active disease.

V and J are TRBV28 and TRBJ1-6; D possibly corresponds to TRBD1 (5 bases). CDR3 length equals 15 residues. Per the germline V gene, CDR1 is MDHEN and CDR2 is SYDVKM. Trimming removed 5 bases at V and 3 bases at J, with 11 bases between. This chain's CDR3 is CASSHPTDYNSPLHF. The CDR3 DNA reads TGTGCCAGCAGTCACCCGACAGACTATAATTCACCCCTCCACTTT.

This clone has a single count. The chain uses TRBV9 and TRBJ2-1; the match to TRBD1 covers 7 bases. V shed 4 bases, J shed 7 bases, and the junction held 14 bases outside the gene matches. Germline loops: CDR1 SGDLS, CDR2 YYNGEE. The CDR3 extends over 16 amino acids. This CDR3 is CASSRLRDSNWNEQFF. The CDR3 coding sequence is TGTGCCAGCAGCCGACTTCGGGACAGTAATTGGAATGAGCAGTTCTTC.

The chain links TRBV19 to TRBJ1-1, with TRBD1 identical over 8 bases. Unmatched junction bases numbered 8, after V lost 3 bases and J lost 5 bases. The CDR3 covers 15 residues. Germline assignment: CDR1 LNHDA and CDR2 SQIVND (reference sequence). The CDR3 DNA sequence: TGTGCCAGTAGTATTTCGCAGGGGGCTAGAACTGAAGCTTTCTTT. Encoded protein: CASSISQGARTEAFF.

The genes are TRBV6-6 and TRBJ1-2, with D perhaps TRBD1 (6 bases). There are 14 residues in the CDR3. CDR1 and CDR2 from the germline V gene are MNHNY and SVGAGI (reference sequence). Trimming took 2 bases from V and 3 from J, leaving 10 bases between them. CDR3: CASSYEGVDYGYTF. The CDR3 nucleotides are TGTGCCAGCAGTTACGAGGGGGTAGACTATGGCTACACCTTC.

The rearrangement links TRBV6-6 to TRBJ2-7; 9 positions match TRBD1. Germline V lookup: CDR1 MNHNY, CDR2 SVGAGI (reference sequence). V trimming: 6 bases; J trimming: 5 bases; junction bases outside the gene matches: 11. The CDR3 consists of 15 residues. The CDR3: CASSLEGQGTDEQYF. CDR3 DNA sequence: TGTGCCAGCAGCCTTGAGGGACAGGGAACCGACGAGCAGTACTTC.

J is TRBJ1-2 and V is TRBV28, with 9 bases matching TRBD1. The CDR3 is made up of 13 amino acids. Germline-derived CDR1 and CDR2 are MDHEN and SYDVKM. V was pared by 5 bases and J by 8 bases, with 6 bases of the junction left unmatched. The CDR3 DNA is TGTGCCAGCAGTACCTCGGACAGGGGCGGCTACACCTTC. Translated: CASSTSDRGGYTF.

The chain has TRBV5-1 and TRBJ2-1, with D unclear. This CDR3 has 14 residues. CDR1 is SGHRS and CDR2 is YFSETQ in the germline V gene. V gave up 0 bases and J gave up 8 bases, with 12 bases separating them. CDR3 coding DNA: TGCGCCAGCAGCTTGGGGTCTGTTTCGGATGAGCAGTTCTTC. Its translation is CASSLGSVSDEQFF. Supplemented by reference TRBV5-1 and TRBJ2-1, the full variable domain reads KAGVTQTPRYLIKTRGQQVTLSCSPISGHRSVSWYQQTPGQGLQFLFEYFSETQRNKGNFPGRFSGRQFSNSRSEMNVSTLELGDSALYLCASSLGSVSDEQFFGPGTRLTVL.

The genes are TRBV28 and TRBJ1-2; 8 positions agree with TRBD1. V lost 5 bases to trimming and J lost 8 bases; unmatched junction nucleotides: 7. CDR1 is MDHEN and CDR2 is SYDVKM in the germline V gene. The CDR3 runs to 13 residues. Here the CDR3 reads CASSLQGAQGYTF. CDR3 sequence (DNA): TGTGCCAGCAGTCTTCAGGGGGCGCAGGGCTACACCTTC.

The chain has TRBV30 and TRBJ2-1, with 7 nucleotides matching TRBD2. Germline assignment: CDR1 GTSNPN and CDR2 SVGIG (reference sequence). The CDR3 is made up of 14 amino acids. V gave up 2 bases and J gave up 3 bases; unmatched junction bases: 4. CDR3 region: CAWSTGGSYNEQFF. The CDR3 region has the DNA TGTGCCTGGAGTACTGGCGGGAGCTACAATGAGCAGTTCTTC. The whole variable domain, filled in from reference TRBV30 and TRBJ2-1, reads SQTIHQWPATLVQPVGSPLSLECTVEGTSNPNLYWYRQAAGRGLQLLFYSVGIGQISSEVPQNLSASRPQDRQFILSSKKLLLSDSGFYLCAWSTGGSYNEQFFGPGTRLTVL.

The CDR3 bases are TGCAGCGTGGGGGGAGAATCCGGGTTGAGCAAAGCTTTCTTT. It translates to CSVGGESGLSKAFF. The chain joins TRBV29-1 to TRBJ1-1; maybe TRBD1 (5 bases). V was shortened by 6 bases and J by 9 bases, with 23 bases between the two germline ends. CDR1 SQVTM and CDR2 ANQGSEA come from the germline V gene. The CDR3 extends over 14 amino acids.

The V gene is TRBV5-8, the J gene TRBJ1-4; 7 positions agree with TRBD1. Germline V gene data show CDR1 as SGHTS and CDR2 as YDEGEE. CDR3 length: 19 amino acids. Unmatched junction bases numbered 23, after V lost 4 bases and J lost 8 bases. For the CDR3, the DNA is TGTGCCAGCAGCACGGGAGATTTGCTTAGGGGGCGCAGGGACGAAAAACTGTTTTTT. It is translated as CASSTGDLLRGRRDEKLFF.

The V and J genes are TRBV6-1 and TRBJ1-1; TRBD1 aligns across 7 bases. The CDR3 sequence is 14 residues long. V lost 2 bases to trimming and J lost 10 bases; unmatched junction nucleotides: 10. Germline-derived CDR1 and CDR2 are MNHNS and SASEGT. CDR3 loop: CASSEIEEGAPAFF. Written as DNA, the CDR3 is TGTGCCAGCAGTGAAATTGAAGAGGGGGCGCCAGCTTTCTTT.

The genes are TRBV5-1 and TRBJ1-1; 7 bases agree with TRBD1. The V gene end was trimmed by 1 base and the J gene end by 0 bases; junction bases not matched to a gene: 3. Germline assignment: CDR1 SGHRS and CDR2 YFSETQ. CDR3 length equals 15 residues. The CDR3 nucleotides are TGCGCCAGCAGCTTGCCAGGGGGGATGAACACTGAAGCTTTCTTT. This codes for CASSLPGGMNTEAFF. Full variable domain (outside the CDR3, taken from reference TRBV5-1 and TRBJ1-1): KAGVTQTPRYLIKTRGQQVTLSCSPISGHRSVSWYQQTPGQGLQFLFEYFSETQRNKGNFPGRFSGRQFSNSRSEMNVSTLELGDSALYLCASSLPGGMNTEAFFGQGTRLTVV.

The chain is built from TRBV18 and TRBJ2-3, with D uncertain. The CDR3 consists of 14 residues. Trimming took off 6 bases at V and 2 bases at J, with 12 bases between the two ends. Germline V gene data show CDR1 as KGHSH and CDR2 as LQKENI. Here the CDR3 reads CASSRPEATDTQYF. CDR3 nucleotide sequence: TGTGCCAGCTCGCGCCCCGAGGCCACAGATACGCAGTATTTT.

The gene calls are TRBV27 and TRBJ2-5; D is unresolved. The V end lost 0 bases, the J end lost 1 base, and 9 bases lay between the germline ends. CDR1 and CDR2 from the germline V gene are MNHEY and SMNVEV (reference sequence). The CDR3 is made up of 15 amino acids. CDR3 nucleotides: TGTGCCAGCAGTTTATCGAGGCAGATCCAAGAGACCCAGTACTTC. Its translation: CASSLSRQIQETQYF.

CDR3 protein: CAIGGSGILDSYNEQFF. CDR3 DNA: TGTGCCATCGGGGGTAGCGGGATCTTAGACTCCTACAATGAGCAGTTCTTC. The chain recombines TRBV10-3 with TRBJ2-1; 8 bases align to TRBD2. The trim removed 8 bases at V and 0 bases at J, leaving 12 bases unmatched. The CDR3 contains 17 residues. Germline CDR1 and CDR2: ENHRY and SYGVKD.

The chain recombines TRBV28 with TRBJ1-2, with a weak D call TRBD1 (6 bases). CDR3 length: 13 residues. Looked up from germline, CDR1 is MDHEN and CDR2 is SYDVKM. V was cut by 6 bases and J by 1 base, with 9 bases left in between. Here the CDR3 DNA reads TGTGCCAGCAGGCCGGACAGTAACTATGGCTACACCTTC. Encoded protein: CASRPDSNYGYTF.

There are many counts of this clone. V usage is TRBV3-1 (or the pseudogene TRBV3-2) and J usage is TRBJ2-2, with D maybe TRBD1 (5 bases). The CDR3 runs to 14 residues. CDR1 LGHDT and CDR2 YNNKEL come from the germline V gene (reference sequence). The V and J ends lost 5 bases and 7 bases respectively, with 14 bases between them. In DNA form, the CDR3 reads TGTGCCAGCAGCTACCTCAGGGATGGCGGGGAGCTGTTTTTT. Its protein product is CASSYLRDGGELFF.

In its sample, this clone was seen once. This chain uses TRBV3-1 (or the pseudogene TRBV3-2) with TRBJ2-1, with 11 bases fitting TRBD2. Germline CDR1 LGHDT, CDR2 YNNKEL (reference sequence). V was pared by 4 bases and J by 3 bases, with 2 bases of the junction left unmatched. The CDR3 is 15 residues long. DNA of the CDR3: TGTGCCAGCAGCCTAGCGGGAGGGCACTACAATGAGCAGTTCTTC. Translated, it gives CASSLAGGHYNEQFF.

The J gene is TRBJ2-7, the V gene TRBV27; possibly TRBD2 for D (6 bases). From germline, CDR1 is MNHEY and CDR2 SMNVEV (reference sequence). The CDR3 consists of 15 residues. Deletions cut 2 bases from V and 3 bases from J, with 14 bases between. In DNA form, the CDR3 reads TGTGCCAGCAGTTTAAAGTTGGGCGGGAACTACGAGCAGTACTTC. This translates into CASSLKLGGNYEQYF.

The chain is built from TRBV15 and TRBJ2-1, with a tentative D call TRBD2 (5 bases). The germline gives CDR1 LNHNV, CDR2 YYDKDF (reference sequence). The CDR3 spans 14 residues. V was clipped by 7 bases and J by 1 base, with 11 bases between them. This CDR3 reads CATKTGVSYNEQFF. The DNA for the CDR3 is TGTGCCACCAAGACCGGGGTTTCCTACAATGAGCAGTTCTTC.